A single sample is the source of the 27 T cell receptor beta chains below, sequenced in a study of T cells in Graves' hyperthyroidism and ophthalmopathy. Amplified TCR beta CDR3 regions derived from RNA transcripts. The HTBI primer set served for first-round RT-PCR of the TCR CDR3. In TCRdb, the multiplex PCR reads were re-called with MiXCR into one record per CDR3 protein. The data show about 210,000 distinct CDR3 sequences, about 16% seen once. Sequencing was carried out using blood. All receptors come from a middle-aged man with Graves' hyperthyroidism.

This clonotype appeared a few times. This clone may be a read error of a much larger clone one base away. The V and J genes are TRBV5-1 and TRBJ2-7; D is ambiguous. CDR1 is SGHRS and CDR2 is YFSETQ in the germline V gene. The CDR3 consists of 11 residues. This CDR3 reads CVSNGQQEQYF. CDR3 coding DNA: TGCGTCAGCAATGGCCAGCAGGAGCAGTACTTC.

This clonotype was seen many times. V usage is TRBV7-2 and J usage is TRBJ2-7, with D perhaps matching TRBD2 (6 bases). The V end lost 5 bases, the J end lost 0 bases, and 11 bases lay between the germline ends. The germline V gene encodes CDR1 SGHTA and CDR2 FQGNSA. The CDR3 runs to 14 residues. The CDR3 region is CASSLRDFSYEQYF. For the CDR3, the DNA is TGTGCCAGCAGCCTGAGGGACTTCTCCTACGAGCAGTACTTC.

This clonotype was detected many times. The V gene is TRBV20-1, the J gene TRBJ2-1, with D uncertain. Germline lookup yields CDR1 DFQATT and CDR2 SNEGSKA (reference sequence). The CDR3 extends over 13 amino acids. V was pared by 3 bases and J by 5 bases, with 11 bases between. CDR3 sequence: CSASLPTHNEQFF. The CDR3 coding sequence is TGCAGTGCTAGTCTCCCTACACACAATGAGCAGTTCTTC.

The V call is TRBV7-8, the J call TRBJ1-2; 7 positions agree with TRBD1. The CDR3 totals 14 residues. V shed 0 bases, J shed 8 bases, and the junction held 6 bases outside the gene matches. Germline V CDR1 and CDR2: SGHVS, FQNEAQ. CDR3: CASSLALGTDGYTF. For the CDR3, the DNA is TGTGCCAGCAGCTTAGCACTCGGGACAGACGGCTACACCTTC.

At least ten counts were recorded for this clonotype. J is TRBJ2-5 and V is TRBV20-1; D gene unclear. The CDR3 has 10 residues. Germline V gives CDR1 DFQATT, CDR2 SNEGSKA (reference sequence). V was trimmed by 2 bases and J by 4 bases, leaving 2 bases between them. The CDR3 protein is CSARLETQYF. The CDR3 DNA reads TGCAGTGCTAGACTAGAGACCCAGTACTTC.

The chain is built from TRBV28 and TRBJ2-7; TRBD2 agrees at 9 bases. V gave up 6 bases and J gave up 4 bases; unmatched junction bases: 7. Germline CDR1 is MDHEN and CDR2 is SYDVKM. This CDR3 comprises 14 residues. CDR3 sequence (DNA): TGTGCCAGCAGAACACCGGGACTAGCTTACGAGCAGTACTTC. Protein: CASRTPGLAYEQYF.

This clonotype was seen repeatedly, ten times or more. This chain links TRBV11-2 with TRBJ1-5, with D unclear. CDR1 and CDR2 (germline): SGHAT, FQNNGV. The length of the CDR3 is 14 residues. V lost 5 bases to trimming and J lost 4 bases, with 12 bases between them. The CDR3 sequence: CASSHPGLNQPQHF. The CDR3 DNA reads TGTGCCAGCAGCCACCCGGGCCTAAATCAGCCCCAGCATTTT.

Concerning this clonotype itself: This may come from a read error, since a much larger clone is one base off. The gene calls are TRBV15 and TRBJ2-7, with TRBD1 matching 9 bases. Matching the DNA end better, TRBJ2-1 makes the J call doubtful. The germline CDR1 and CDR2 sequences are LNHNV and YYDKDF (reference sequence). The CDR3 is 14 amino acids. The CDR3 here is CATREQGASYEQFF. The DNA for the CDR3 is TGTGCCACCAGGGAACAGGGGGCTTCCTACGAGCAGTTCTTC.

This clonotype appeared many times. V gene TRBV20-1 combines with J gene TRBJ2-5; 13 positions match TRBD2. The V segment lost 6 bases and the J segment 4 bases; nucleotides outside the gene matches: 11. Germline CDR1 DFQATT, CDR2 SNEGSKA (reference sequence). The CDR3 extends over 16 amino acids. The CDR3 bases are TGCAGTGCCCTTTCGGGGACTAGCGGGGTTTTAGAGACCCAGTACTTC. Its translation: CSALSGTSGVLETQYF.

This clonotype was seen repeatedly, ten times or more. This sequence joins TRBV2 and TRBJ1-1; D uncertain. Deletions cut 6 bases from V and 1 base from J, with 9 bases between. CDR1 SNHLY and CDR2 FYNNEI come from the germline V gene. The CDR3 is made up of 13 amino acids. This CDR3 is CASSARSNTEAFF. CDR3 bases: TGTGCCAGCAGCGCTAGATCGAACACTGAAGCTTTCTTT.

This clonotype was seen many times. V gene TRBV5-6 combines with J gene TRBJ2-3, with 8 bases identical to TRBD1. The CDR3 is 16 residues long. CDR1 is SGHDT, CDR2 YYEEEE, per germline. V shed 4 bases and J 4 bases; nucleotides not matched to a gene: 11. CDR3 coding DNA: TGTGCCAGCAGCCGCCGTGGGACAGGAGTTTCAGATACGCAGTATTTT. Its protein is CASSRRGTGVSDTQYF.

The V gene is TRBV3-1, the J gene TRBJ1-5; D gene ambiguous. Looked up from germline, CDR1 is LGHDT and CDR2 is YNNKEL (reference sequence). The CDR3 is 12 amino acids. V was clipped by 1 base and J by 5 bases, with 3 bases between them. The CDR3 DNA reads TGTGCCAGCAGCCAAGTTGATCAGCCCCAGCATTTT. It is translated as CASSQVDQPQHF. The variable domain in full, with the rest retrieved from reference TRBV3-1 and TRBJ1-5, is DTAVSQTPKYLVTQMGNDKSIKCEQNLGHDTMYWYKQDSKKFLKIMFSYNNKELIINETVPNRFSPKSPDKAHLNLHINSLELGDSAVYFCASSQVDQPQHFGDGTRLSIL.

This clonotype has at least ten counts. The V gene is TRBV7-2, the J gene TRBJ2-5; no clear D gene. Trimming cost V 2 bases and J 5 bases, with 9 bases left between them. The length of the CDR3 is 13 residues. CDR1 and CDR2 (germline): SGHTA, FQGNSA. The CDR3 sequence is CASSLYSAETQYF. CDR3 DNA sequence: TGTGCCAGCAGCTTATATTCGGCCGAGACCCAGTACTTC.

This clonotype has at least ten counts. V usage is TRBV20-1 and J usage is TRBJ1-5; TRBD1 matches 8 bases. Germline V CDR1 and CDR2: DFQATT, SNEGSKA (reference sequence). Germline trimming cut 0 bases from V and 0 bases from J; bases unmatched to any gene: 16. This CDR3 is built from 20 residues. CDR3 in DNA: TGCAGTGCTAGAGACTCCGAATCAGGGGGCGCGGGTTATAGCAATCAGCCCCAGCATTTT. Residues: CSARDSESGGAGYSNQPQHF.

This clonotype came up a few times. The junction departs from germline at one end; a sequencing error may be responsible. The chain links TRBV5-4 to TRBJ2-2; 9 bases match TRBD1. The CDR3 extends over 16 amino acids. Looked up from germline, CDR1 is SGHNT and CDR2 is YYREEE (reference sequence). Here the CDR3 reads CASSQGDRESTGELFF. The CDR3 DNA reads TGCGCCAGCAGCCAAGGGGACAGGGAGAGCACCGGGGAGCTGTTTTTT.

This clonotype was recorded at least ten times. This chain joins TRBV27 and TRBJ2-1; D is unresolved. CDR3 length: 12 residues. Germline values: CDR1 MNHEY, CDR2 SMNVEV (reference sequence). The CDR3 DNA sequence: TGTGGAACCCGGACGGCTAACAATGAGCAGTTCTTC. It specifies CGTRTANNEQFF.

This sequence joins TRBV24-1 and TRBJ2-5; TRBD1 might be the D (6 bases). V was pared by 4 bases and J by 4 bases, with 18 bases between. The CDR3 runs 16 residues. Germline CDR1 reads KGHDR; CDR2 reads SFDVKD. The CDR3 DNA follows: TGTGCCACCAGTGACCGACAGGACCTCCCCGGAGAGACCCAGTACTTC. The encoded protein is CATSDRQDLPGETQYF.

This clonotype was counted ten times or more. The rearrangement links TRBV28 to TRBJ1-5, with TRBD1 matching 7 bases. The trim removed 5 bases at V and 6 bases at J, leaving 10 bases unmatched. The germline gives CDR1 MDHEN, CDR2 SYDVKM. The CDR3 is 15 amino acids. This chain's CDR3 is CASSDTGALGQPQHF. In DNA, the CDR3 is TGTGCCAGCAGTGACACAGGGGCTCTGGGTCAGCCCCAGCATTTT.

In its sample, this clonotype was seen many times. The chain is built from TRBV7-2 and TRBJ1-4; D uncertain. Germline V gene lookup returns CDR1 SGHTA and CDR2 FQGNSA. V lost 5 bases to trimming and J lost 8 bases, with 15 bases between them. The CDR3 has 14 amino acids. This CDR3 is CASSPWGSGEKLFF. The CDR3 DNA is TGTGCCAGCAGCCCATGGGGTTCAGGAGAAAAACTGTTTTTT.

The chain has TRBV28 and TRBJ1-2; perhaps TRBD1 as D (5 bases). Trimming stripped 7 bases from V and 7 bases from J, with 19 bases between. Germline V gives CDR1 MDHEN, CDR2 SYDVKM. The CDR3 is made up of 14 amino acids. The CDR3, as DNA: TGTGCCAGCATGGATGGGACCGCCCGGGGTGGCTACACCTTC. Its protein product is CASMDGTARGGYTF.

Many counts were recorded for this clonotype. The chain employs TRBV3-1 and TRBJ2-5; tentative D call: TRBD1 (6 bases). Germline V gene sequence: CDR1 LGHDT, CDR2 YNNKEL (reference sequence). Trimming took off 0 bases at V and 5 bases at J, with 10 bases between the two ends. This CDR3 region has 14 residues. The CDR3, as DNA: TGTGCCAGCAGCCAAGAAGGGGGTTCCGAGACCCAGTACTTC. It codes for CASSQEGGSETQYF.

This clonotype was picked up many times. The chain carries TRBV28 and TRBJ2-7; 10 bases are a match to TRBD1. Unmatched junction bases numbered 9, after V lost 5 bases and J lost 5 bases. Per germline, CDR1 MDHEN and CDR2 SYDVKM. The CDR3 loop spans 15 amino acids. The CDR3 is CASSNNPGTGDEQYF. CDR3 in DNA: TGTGCCAGCAGTAATAATCCAGGGACAGGGGACGAGCAGTACTTC.

This clonotype occurred many times. This CDR3 is CASSEAIDTQYF. DNA of the CDR3: TGTGCCAGCAGTGAAGCGATAGATACGCAGTATTTT. The J gene is TRBJ2-3, the V gene TRBV6-1; D call uncertain. The CDR3 length is 12 residues. V shed 0 bases and J shed 5 bases, with 3 bases lying between them. Germline CDR1 and CDR2: MNHNS and SASEGT.

The sample holds many counts of this clonotype. The rearrangement joins TRBV5-1 to TRBJ2-5; 11 nucleotides line up with TRBD2. The germline V gene has CDR1 SGHRS and CDR2 YFSETQ. The CDR3 extends over 15 amino acids. The V and J ends lost 4 bases and 5 bases, in that order; junction bases with no gene match: 7. The DNA of the CDR3 is TGCGCCAGCAGCAGGGTTAGCGGGGGGGCCGAGACCCAGTACTTC. Protein: CASSRVSGGAETQYF.

Many counts were recorded for this clonotype. The chain is built from TRBV2 and TRBJ2-3; D is unresolved. CDR1 and CDR2 from the germline V gene are SNHLY and FYNNEI. This CDR3 comprises 12 residues. With 4 bases removed from V and 2 bases from J, the gap between germline ends came to 4 bases. For the CDR3, the DNA is TGTGCCAGCAGTGCCTACACAGATACGCAGTATTTT. Translating it yields CASSAYTDTQYF.

Many counts were recorded for this clonotype. This chain uses TRBV18 with TRBJ1-2, with no clear D. There are 17 residues in the CDR3. In germline, CDR1 is KGHSH, CDR2 LQKENI. Trimming cost V 3 bases and J 0 bases, with 17 bases left between them. CDR3 sequence reads: CASSPFPSGAANYGYTF. CDR3 nucleotide sequence: TGTGCCAGCTCACCCTTTCCGTCGGGAGCTGCTAACTATGGCTACACCTTC.

This clonotype appeared many times. The rearrangement joins TRBV6-1 to TRBJ1-2; TRBD1 is a possible D gene (6 bases). The V end lost 3 bases, the J end lost 3 bases, and 23 bases lay between the germline ends. Germline V gene lookup returns CDR1 MNHNS and CDR2 SASEGT. This CDR3 spans 18 amino acids. The CDR3 DNA is TGTGCCAGCAGTGAGAAGGATAATCCGGGACAACAAGACTATGGCTACACCTTC. Translating it yields CASSEKDNPGQQDYGYTF.